This T cell receptor beta chain is drawn from a study of T-cell reconstitution after alpha-beta-depleted transplantation in children. CDR3 length: 13 residues. The V end lost 10 bases, the J end lost 5 bases, and 15 bases lay between the germline ends. A TCRbeta library incorporating unique molecular identifiers was prepared. TCRdb passed the PCR reads through MiXCR, listing each CDR3 protein once. The sample holds about 400,000 distinct CDR3 sequences, 20% seen once. The gene calls are TRBV12-3 or TRBV12-4 and TRBJ2-1; D remains unclear. Sequencing was performed on PBMCs from the stem cell graft donor, taken from the stem cell graft. The sequence derives from a human donor who donated a stem cell graft to a child with acute myeloid leukemia. CDR3 sequence: CATHQDRHNEQFF. In nucleotides, the CDR3 is TGTGCCACCCATCAGGACCGGCACAATGAGCAGTTCTTC.